This entry concerns a single T cell receptor (beta chain). The antigen is unknown. The authors carried out high-throughput sequencing of TCR beta. They applied it to CD8+ and CD4+ T cells obtained from blood. TEMRA cells were FACS-enriched, unlike CD8+ and CD4+ T cells, which were negatively isolated. The sample originates from a study of CD8 T cells in Susac syndrome. Points from the study as a whole: Only a relatively small number of individuals were included in the TCR sequencing and HLA analysis.

Random hexamers were used to reverse transcribe 0.5 to 1 ug of RNA. From the immunoSEQ multiplex PCR reads, TCRdb called clonotypes with MiXCR, one entry per CDR3 protein. The sample shows roughly 150,000 distinct CDR3 sequences, roughly 94% of them seen only once. The CDR3 is made up of 15 amino acids. Trimming cost V 1 base and J 3 bases, with 10 bases left between them. The germline gives CDR1 MNHNS, CDR2 SASEGT. Sequenced: CD4+ T cells from PBMCs. The origin of this receptor is a human donor with multiple sclerosis. J is TRBJ1-5 and V is TRBV6-1; D uncertain. CDR3 sequence (DNA): TGTGCCAGCAGTGAAGATGGGGTTTACAATCAGCCCCAGCATTTT. Encoded protein: CASSEDGVYNQPQHF.